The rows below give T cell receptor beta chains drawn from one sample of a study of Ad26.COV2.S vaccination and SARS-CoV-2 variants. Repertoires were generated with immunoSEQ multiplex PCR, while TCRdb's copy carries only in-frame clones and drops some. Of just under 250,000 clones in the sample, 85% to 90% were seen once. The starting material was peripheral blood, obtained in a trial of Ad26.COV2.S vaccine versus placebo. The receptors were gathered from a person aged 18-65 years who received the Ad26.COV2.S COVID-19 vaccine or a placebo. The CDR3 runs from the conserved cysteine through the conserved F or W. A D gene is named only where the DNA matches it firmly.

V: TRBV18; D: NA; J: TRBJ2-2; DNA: TGTGCCAGCTCACCACGGCCAGGGAAGGTGGCCGGGGAGCTGTTTTTT; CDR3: CASSPRPGKVAGELFF
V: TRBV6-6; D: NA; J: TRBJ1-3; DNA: TGTGCCAGCAGTTACGTCGGGGTGAGCTCTGGAAACACCATATATTTT; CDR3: CASSYVGVSSGNTIYF
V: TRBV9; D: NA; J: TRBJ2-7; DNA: TGTGCCAGCAGCGTAGCCCCCCAGGACAGCACCTACGAGCAGTACTTC; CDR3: CASSVAPQDSTYEQYF
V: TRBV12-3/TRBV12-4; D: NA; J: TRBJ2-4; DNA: TGTGCCAGCAGTAGAGATGGGATAAACATTCAGTACTTC; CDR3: CASSRDGINIQYF
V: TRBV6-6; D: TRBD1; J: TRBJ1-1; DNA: TGTGCCAGCAGTCCACTGGCCCGACAGGGGGCGCGCGCTGAAGCTTTCTTT; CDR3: CASSPLARQGARAEAFF
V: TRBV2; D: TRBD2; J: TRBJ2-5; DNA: TGTGCCAGCAGTGATCCAGCGGGGATAAGCGAGACCCAGTACTTC; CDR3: CASSDPAGISETQYF
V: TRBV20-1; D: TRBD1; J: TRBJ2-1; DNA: TGCAGTGCCTCACAGGGGAATGAGCAGTTCTTC; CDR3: CSASQGNEQFF
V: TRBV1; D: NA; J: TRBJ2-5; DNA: TGCACCAGCAGCCAAGATCCGGCGGGGGGGCCCCAAGAGACCCAGTACTTC; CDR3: CTSSQDPAGGPQETQYF
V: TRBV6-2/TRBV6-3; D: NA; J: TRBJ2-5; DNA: TGTGCCAGCAGCCTCGGGGGCAGGGGGTGGGAGACCCAGTACTTC; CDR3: CASSLGGRGWETQYF
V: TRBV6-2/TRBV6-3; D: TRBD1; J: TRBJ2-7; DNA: TGTGCCAGCAGTTTGGGACATAGACAGGGGGCGAACGAGCAGTACTTC; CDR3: CASSLGHRQGANEQYF
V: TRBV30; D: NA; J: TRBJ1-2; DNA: TGTGCCTGGAGCATACAGGGTAACTATGGCTACACCTTC; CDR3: CAWSIQGNYGYTF
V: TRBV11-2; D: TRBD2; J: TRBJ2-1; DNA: TGTGCCAGCAGCTTGGCGGGAGACTACAATGAGCAGTTCTTC; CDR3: CASSLAGDYNEQFF
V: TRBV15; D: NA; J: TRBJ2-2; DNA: TGTGCCACCAGCAAGGGCGACCTACAGGTTCCCGGGGAGCTGTTTTTT; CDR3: CATSKGDLQVPGELFF
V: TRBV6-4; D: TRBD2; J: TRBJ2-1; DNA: TGTGCCAGCAGTGAGAGGCTAGCGGTACCGTACAATGAGCAGTTCTTC; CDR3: CASSERLAVPYNEQFF
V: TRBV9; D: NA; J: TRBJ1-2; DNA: TGTGCCAGCAGCTATACAGGGTACGATGGCTACACCTTC; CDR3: CASSYTGYDGYTF
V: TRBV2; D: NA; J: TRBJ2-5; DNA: TGTGCCAGCAGTGAACCCCCCGAAGAGACCCAGTACTTC; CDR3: CASSEPPEETQYF
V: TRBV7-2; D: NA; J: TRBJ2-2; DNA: TGTGCCAGCAGCTTAGTCAGACAGAACACCGGGGAGCTGTTTTTT; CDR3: CASSLVRQNTGELFF
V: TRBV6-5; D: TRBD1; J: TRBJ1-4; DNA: TGTGCCAGCAGTTACTCGATGACAGGGTGGTATGAAAAACTGTTTTTT; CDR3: CASSYSMTGWYEKLFF